Shown below are 21 T cell receptor beta chains from a single sample sequenced in a study of cytomegalovirus exposure and HLA in healthy donors. TCRdb's copy holds only in-frame clones and misses some; the assay was immunoSEQ multiplex PCR. The sample shows tens of thousands of clones, roughly 93% of them seen only once. Material for sequencing was PBMCs. All receptors derive from a man aged 30 to 45 in good health and CMV-seronegative.

The chain recombines TRBV5-1 with TRBJ1-3; possible D gene TRBD1, 5 bases. This CDR3 is 17 amino acids long. Germline CDR1 and CDR2: SGHRS and YFSETQ. Deletions cut 0 bases from V and 2 bases from J, with 15 bases between. The CDR3, as DNA: TGCGCCAGCAGCTTGGTAGTGGGGCCTCAGCCTGGAAACACCATATATTTT. It encodes CASSLVVGPQPGNTIYF. Full variable domain (rest looked up from reference TRBV5-1 and TRBJ1-3): KAGVTQTPRYLIKTRGQQVTLSCSPISGHRSVSWYQQTPGQGLQFLFEYFSETQRNKGNFPGRFSGRQFSNSRSEMNVSTLELGDSALYLCASSLVVGPQPGNTIYFGEGSWLTVV.

The chain combines TRBV5-1 with TRBJ2-3, with a tentative D call TRBD1 (5 bases). V was clipped by 6 bases and J by 5 bases, with 13 bases between them. The CDR3 contains 13 residues. CDR1 and CDR2 (germline): SGHRS, YFSETQ. The CDR3 protein is CASNVWGIDTQYF. The CDR3 DNA sequence: TGCGCCAGCAATGTATGGGGCATAGATACGCAGTATTTT. Based on the CDR3 plus reference TRBV5-1 and TRBJ2-3, the full variable domain is KAGVTQTPRYLIKTRGQQVTLSCSPISGHRSVSWYQQTPGQGLQFLFEYFSETQRNKGNFPGRFSGRQFSNSRSEMNVSTLELGDSALYLCASNVWGIDTQYFGPGTRLTVL.

This chain links TRBV5-1 with TRBJ1-4; unclear D gene. With 0 bases removed from V and 8 bases from J, the gap between germline ends came to 20 bases. The CDR3 covers 17 residues. Looked up from germline, CDR1 is SGHRS and CDR2 is YFSETQ. This CDR3 is CASSLGWAAGPKEKLFF. In DNA, the CDR3 is TGCGCCAGCAGCTTGGGATGGGCAGCCGGTCCAAAGGAAAAACTGTTTTTT.

This clone was counted once. This chain connects TRBV5-8 to TRBJ2-2; D is ambiguous. The ends were cut back, 2 bases at V and 7 bases at J, with 15 bases in the middle. CDR1 and CDR2 from the germline V gene are SGHTS and YDEGEE. The CDR3 sequence is 15 residues long. The CDR3 DNA is TGTGCCAGCAGCTTTTTGGGTCCTTCGGGCGGGGAGCTGTTTTTT. It translates to CASSFLGPSGGELFF.

V gene TRBV27 combines with J gene TRBJ2-7, with TRBD2 matching 14 bases. The CDR3 has 16 residues. The germline gives CDR1 MNHEY, CDR2 SMNVEV (reference sequence). The ends lost 7 bases at V and 4 bases at J; junction bases unmatched: 9. CDR3 bases: TGTGCCAGCACTCCAGGACTAGCGGGAGGCTCTTACGAGCAGTACTTC. Translating gives CASTPGLAGGSYEQYF.

The V call is TRBV28, the J call TRBJ1-1; 7 bases are a match to TRBD1. Germline trimming cut 6 bases from V and 7 bases from J; bases unmatched to any gene: 11. Germline V CDR1 and CDR2: MDHEN, SYDVKM. The CDR3 runs 14 residues. In DNA, the CDR3 is TGTGCCAGCAGATACCGACAGGGAGTCGGTGAAGCTTTCTTT. Translating it yields CASRYRQGVGEAFF.

This chain uses TRBV27 with TRBJ2-7; 11 nucleotides line up with TRBD1. Germline trimming cut 8 bases from V and 9 bases from J; bases unmatched to any gene: 12. This CDR3 contains 14 residues. Germline values: CDR1 MNHEY, CDR2 SMNVEV (reference sequence). Written as DNA, the CDR3 is TGTGCCAGCGGGGACGGGACAGGGGGACTCGGGCAGTACTTC. Residues: CASGDGTGGLGQYF.

V usage is TRBV2 and J usage is TRBJ2-7; the match to TRBD1 covers 7 bases. This CDR3 has 16 amino acids. The germline CDR1 and CDR2 sequences are SNHLY and FYNNEI. With 4 bases clipped from V and 1 base from J, the junction kept 10 bases outside the gene matches. This CDR3 reads CASSGRDREGSYEQYF. CDR3 bases: TGTGCCAGCAGTGGACGTGACAGGGAAGGTTCCTACGAGCAGTACTTC.

This rearrangement joins TRBV19 to TRBJ2-2; D uncertain. This CDR3 contains 12 residues. Germline CDR1 is LNHDA and CDR2 is SQIVND (reference sequence). The V end lost 5 bases, the J end lost 5 bases, and 6 bases lay between the germline ends. CDR3 nucleotide sequence: TGTGCCAGTAGTCTTAGAACCGGGGAGCTGTTTTTT. Translating it yields CASSLRTGELFF. The full variable domain, in which reference TRBV19 and TRBJ2-2 provide the parts outside the CDR3, is DGGITQSPKYLFRKEGQNVTLSCEQNLNHDAMYWYRQDPGQGLRLIYYSQIVNDFQKGDIAEGYSVSREKKESFPLTVTSAQKNPTAFYLCASSLRTGELFFGEGSRLTVL.

The chain has TRBV28 and TRBJ2-3, with TRBD1 as a possible D gene (6 bases). CDR3 size: 13 residues. CDR1 is MDHEN, CDR2 SYDVKM, per germline. V dropped 9 bases and J dropped 3 bases, with 13 bases sitting between them. In DNA form, the CDR3 reads TGTGCCAGTACAACAGGGACAACAGATACGCAGTATTTT. Its translation is CASTTGTTDTQYF.

The V gene is TRBV25-1, the J gene TRBJ1-1, with 10 nucleotides matching TRBD1. The CDR3 is 16 residues long. Germline loops: CDR1 MGHDK, CDR2 SYGVNS. The V and J ends lost 4 bases and 1 base, in that order; junction bases with no gene match: 6. The CDR3 is CASSGGTGAPNTEAFF. Written as DNA, the CDR3 is TGTGCCAGCAGTGGAGGGACAGGGGCCCCGAACACTGAAGCTTTCTTT.

The chain links TRBV7-8 to TRBJ1-2; maybe TRBD1 (6 bases). The CDR3 runs 16 residues. V lost 4 bases to trimming and J lost 4 bases, with 19 bases between them. CDR1 and CDR2 from the germline V gene are SGHVS and FQNEAQ. The CDR3 DNA reads as TGTGCCAGCAGCTCGTGGGGACACAGGGTCGGCTATGGCTACACCTTC. It codes for CASSSWGHRVGYGYTF.

The chain employs TRBV18 and TRBJ1-1; D perhaps matches TRBD1 (5 bases). The CDR3 totals 13 residues. V was trimmed by 7 bases and J by 1 base, leaving 10 bases between them. Germline V CDR1 and CDR2: KGHSH, LQKENI. The CDR3 sequence: CASCLGENTEAFF. Here the CDR3 DNA reads TGTGCCAGCTGTTTAGGGGAGAACACTGAAGCTTTCTTT. Full variable domain (outside the CDR3, taken from reference TRBV18 and TRBJ1-1): NAGVMQNPRHLVRRRGQEARLRCSPMKGHSHVYWYRQLPEEGLKFMVYLQKENIIDESGMPKERFSAEFPKEGPSILRIQQVVRGDSAAYFCASCLGENTEAFFGQGTRLTVV.

V gene TRBV27 combines with J gene TRBJ2-7; tentative D call: TRBD1 (6 bases). Germline V gene data show CDR1 as MNHEY and CDR2 as SMNVEV (reference sequence). This CDR3 comprises 14 residues. The ends were cut back, 2 bases at V and 5 bases at J, with 13 bases in the middle. CDR3 nucleotide sequence: TGTGCCAGCAGTTTACTACAGGGTGCCCACGAGCAGTACTTC. Translated, it gives CASSLLQGAHEQYF.

The rearrangement uses TRBV19 and TRBJ1-1; D not resolved. The CDR3 spans 14 residues. The V and J ends lost 8 bases and 4 bases respectively, with 17 bases between them. Germline values: CDR1 LNHDA, CDR2 SQIVND (reference sequence). The CDR3 loop is CASWGGSWITEAFF. The CDR3 nucleotides are TGTGCCAGTTGGGGAGGGAGTTGGATCACTGAAGCTTTCTTT.

As DNA, the CDR3 is TGTGCCAGCAGGCCCGGGGCAGGGGCCGATGAGCAGTTCTTC. Translation: CASRPGAGADEQFF. The rearrangement links TRBV2 to TRBJ2-1; the D gene is possibly TRBD1 (6 bases). Trimming took 6 bases from V and 8 from J, leaving 17 bases between them. This CDR3 contains 14 residues. Germline lookup yields CDR1 SNHLY and CDR2 FYNNEI.

J is TRBJ1-4 and V is TRBV4-2, with D tentatively TRBD1 (5 bases). The ends were cut back, 0 bases at V and 11 bases at J, with 19 bases in the middle. Per germline, CDR1 LGHNA and CDR2 YNFKEQ. The CDR3 totals 16 residues. The CDR3 region has the DNA TGTGCCAGCAGCCAAGACCCACAACGCGGCCGGGGGAAACTGTTTTTT. This sequence encodes CASSQDPQRGRGKLFF.

The V call is TRBV23-1, the J call TRBJ1-2, with D unresolved. TRBV23-1 is an open reading frame, and its role is uncertain. V gave up 10 bases and J gave up 2 bases, with 11 bases separating them. The CDR3 loop spans 12 amino acids. The DNA for the CDR3 is TGCGCCAACGACTCATCGAACTATGGCTACACCTTC. Its protein is CANDSSNYGYTF.

This rearrangement joins TRBV2 to TRBJ2-5, with D perhaps matching TRBD1 (5 bases). Trimming took off 6 bases at V and 5 bases at J, with 22 bases between the two ends. Germline assignment: CDR1 SNHLY and CDR2 FYNNEI. The CDR3 is 16 amino acids. In DNA, the CDR3 is TGTGCCAGCAGAAACAAACAGGTCTACACTCGCGAGACCCAGTACTTC. It encodes CASRNKQVYTRETQYF.

This clone was observed a single time. This CDR3 is CASSQESRGGELFF. For the CDR3, the DNA is TGTGCCAGCAGCCAAGAAAGCAGGGGCGGGGAGCTGTTTTTT. V gene TRBV4-2 combines with J gene TRBJ2-2, with D maybe TRBD1 (6 bases). There are 14 residues in the CDR3. Per the germline V gene, CDR1 is LGHNA and CDR2 is YNFKEQ. V lost 0 bases and J lost 7, with 9 bases in between.

This clone was seen a few times. The V call is TRBV11-2, the J call TRBJ2-7; no clear D gene. The CDR3 is 14 amino acids. Between the trimmed V and J ends, which lost 5 bases and 8 bases, there was a span of 19 bases. CDR1 is SGHAT and CDR2 is FQNNGV in the germline V gene. The CDR3 spells CASSRASVTPQQYF. DNA for the CDR3: TGTGCCAGCAGCCGCGCCTCGGTAACCCCCCAGCAGTACTTC. The full variable domain, with the rest looked up from reference TRBV11-2 and TRBJ2-7, is EAGVAQSPRYKIIEKRQSVAFWCNPISGHATLYWYQQILGQGPKLLIQFQNNGVVDDSQLPKDRFSAERLKGVDSTLKIQPAKLEDSAVYLCASSRASVTPQQYFGPGTRLTVT.